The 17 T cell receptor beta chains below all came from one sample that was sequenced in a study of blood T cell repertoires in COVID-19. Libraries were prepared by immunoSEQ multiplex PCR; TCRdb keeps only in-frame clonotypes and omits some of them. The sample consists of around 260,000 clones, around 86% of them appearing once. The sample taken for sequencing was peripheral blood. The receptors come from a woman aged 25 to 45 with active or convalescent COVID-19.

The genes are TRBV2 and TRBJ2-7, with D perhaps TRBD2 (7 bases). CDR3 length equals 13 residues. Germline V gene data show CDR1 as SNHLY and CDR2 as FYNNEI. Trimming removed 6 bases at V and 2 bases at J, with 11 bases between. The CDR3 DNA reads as TGTGCCAGCAGGGGGGGGGCCCCCTACGAGCAGTACTTC. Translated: CASRGGAPYEQYF.

In DNA, the CDR3 is TGTGCCAGTAGTATAGGCCGCGTAGATGAAAAACTGTTTTTT. This sequence encodes CASSIGRVDEKLFF. This chain connects TRBV19 to TRBJ1-4, with D uncertain. Germline CDR1 is LNHDA and CDR2 is SQIVND (reference sequence). CDR3 length equals 14 residues. The V gene lost 1 base and the J gene lost 6 bases, with 9 bases spanning the gap.

In DNA form, the CDR3 reads TGTGCCAGCAGCTTATTGAACCGGGTTTACGAGCAGTACTTC. The encoded protein is CASSLLNRVYEQYF. J is TRBJ2-7 and V is TRBV7-8; D call uncertain. V was shortened by 2 bases and J by 4 bases, with 12 bases between the two germline ends. CDR1 is SGHVS, CDR2 FQNEAQ, per germline. The CDR3 has 14 amino acids. The whole variable domain, filled in from reference TRBV7-8 and TRBJ2-7, reads GAGVSQSPRYKVAKRGQDVALRCDPISGHVSLFWYQQALGQGPEFLTYFQNEAQLDKSGLPSDRFFAERPEGSVSTLKIQRTQQEDSAVYLCASSLLNRVYEQYFGPGTRLTVT.

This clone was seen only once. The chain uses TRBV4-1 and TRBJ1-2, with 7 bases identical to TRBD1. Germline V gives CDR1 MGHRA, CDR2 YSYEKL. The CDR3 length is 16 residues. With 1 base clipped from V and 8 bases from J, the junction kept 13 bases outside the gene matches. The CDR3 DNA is TGCGCCAGCAGCCAAGGCCCCGGACAGGAAATGGCCGGCTACACCTTC. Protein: CASSQGPGQEMAGYTF.

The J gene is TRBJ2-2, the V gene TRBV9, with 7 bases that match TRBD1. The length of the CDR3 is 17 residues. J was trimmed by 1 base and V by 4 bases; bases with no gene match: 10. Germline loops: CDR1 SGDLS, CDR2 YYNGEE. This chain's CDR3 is CASSPLPGTENTGELFF. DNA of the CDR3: TGTGCCAGCAGCCCCCTCCCCGGGACAGAGAACACCGGGGAGCTGTTTTTT.

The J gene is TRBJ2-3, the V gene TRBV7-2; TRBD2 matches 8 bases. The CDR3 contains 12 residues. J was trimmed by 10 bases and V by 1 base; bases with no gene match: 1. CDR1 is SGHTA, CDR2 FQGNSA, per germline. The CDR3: CASSLDGGAQYF. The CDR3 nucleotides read TGTGCCAGCAGCTTAGACGGGGGGGCGCAGTATTTT.

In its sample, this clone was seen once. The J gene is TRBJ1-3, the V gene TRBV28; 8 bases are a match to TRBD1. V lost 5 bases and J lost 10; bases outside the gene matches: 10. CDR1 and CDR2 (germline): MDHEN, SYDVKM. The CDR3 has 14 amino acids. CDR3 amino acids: CASSTGGQARTIYF. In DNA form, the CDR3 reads TGTGCCAGCAGTACAGGGGGACAGGCTCGGACCATATATTTT.

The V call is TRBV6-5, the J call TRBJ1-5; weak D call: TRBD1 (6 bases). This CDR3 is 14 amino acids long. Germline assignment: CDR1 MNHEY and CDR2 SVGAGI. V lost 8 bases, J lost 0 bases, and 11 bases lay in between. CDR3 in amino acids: CASRQGNSNQPQHF. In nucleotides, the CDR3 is TGTGCCAGCCGTCAGGGGAATAGCAATCAGCCCCAGCATTTT.

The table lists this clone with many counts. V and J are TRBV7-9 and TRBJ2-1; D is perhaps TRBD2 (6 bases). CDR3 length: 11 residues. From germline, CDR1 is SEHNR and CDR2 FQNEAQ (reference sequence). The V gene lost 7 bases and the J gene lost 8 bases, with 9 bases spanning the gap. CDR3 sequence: CASTTGDEQFF. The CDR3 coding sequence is TGTGCCAGCACGACGGGGGATGAGCAGTTCTTC. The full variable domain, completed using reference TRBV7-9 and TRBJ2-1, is DTGVSQNPRHKITKRGQNVTFRCDPISEHNRLYWYRQTLGQGPEFLTYFQNEAQLEKSRLLSDRFSAERPKGSFSTLEIQRTEQGDSAMYLCASTTGDEQFFGPGTRLTVL.

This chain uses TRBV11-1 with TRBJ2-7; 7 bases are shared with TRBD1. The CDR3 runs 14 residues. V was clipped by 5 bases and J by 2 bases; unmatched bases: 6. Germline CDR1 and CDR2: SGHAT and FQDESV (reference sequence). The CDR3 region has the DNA TGTGCCAGCAGCGTTGACAGGGTTGCCTACGAGCAGTACTTC. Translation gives CASSVDRVAYEQYF. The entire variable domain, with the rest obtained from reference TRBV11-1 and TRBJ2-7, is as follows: EAEVAQSPRYKITEKSQAVAFWCDPISGHATLYWYRQILGQGPELLVQFQDESVVDDSQLPKDRFSAERLKGVDSTLKIQPAELGDSAMYLCASSVDRVAYEQYFGPGTRLTVT.

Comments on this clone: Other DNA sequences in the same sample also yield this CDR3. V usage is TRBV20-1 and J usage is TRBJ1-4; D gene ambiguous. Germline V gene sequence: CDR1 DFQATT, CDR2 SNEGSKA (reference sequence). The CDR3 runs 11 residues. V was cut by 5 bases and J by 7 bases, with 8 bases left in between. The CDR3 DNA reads TGCAGTGCTCCCAGAGGTGAAAAACTGTTTTTT. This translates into CSAPRGEKLFF.

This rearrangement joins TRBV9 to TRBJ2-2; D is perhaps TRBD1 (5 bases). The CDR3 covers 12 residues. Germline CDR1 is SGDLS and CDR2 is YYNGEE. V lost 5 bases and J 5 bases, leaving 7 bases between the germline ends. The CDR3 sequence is CASRGLTGELFF. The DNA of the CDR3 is TGTGCCAGCAGGGGGCTTACCGGGGAGCTGTTTTTT.

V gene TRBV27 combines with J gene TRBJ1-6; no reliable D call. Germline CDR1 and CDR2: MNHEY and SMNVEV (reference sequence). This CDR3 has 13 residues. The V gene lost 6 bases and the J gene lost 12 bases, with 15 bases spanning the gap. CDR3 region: CASSLESARPLHF. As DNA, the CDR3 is TGTGCCAGCAGCCTCGAGTCCGCACGACCCCTCCACTTT.

CDR3 region: CASSSPRQGNTEAFF. The DNA of the CDR3 is TGTGCCAGCAGCTCCCCACGACAGGGGAACACTGAAGCTTTCTTT. The chain has TRBV6-2 or TRBV6-3 and TRBJ1-1, with 7 bases matching TRBD1. The CDR3 sequence is 15 residues long. Germline V gene lookup returns CDR1 MNHEY and CDR2 SVGEGT. The trim removed 6 bases at V and 1 base at J, leaving 8 bases unmatched.

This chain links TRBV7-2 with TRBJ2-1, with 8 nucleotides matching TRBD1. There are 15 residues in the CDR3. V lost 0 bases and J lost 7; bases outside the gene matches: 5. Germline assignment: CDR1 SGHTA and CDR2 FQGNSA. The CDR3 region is CASSLAGTGSNEQFF. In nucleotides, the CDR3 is TGTGCCAGCAGCTTAGCTGGGACAGGATCAAATGAGCAGTTCTTC. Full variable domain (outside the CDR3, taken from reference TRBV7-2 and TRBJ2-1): GAGVSQSPSNKVTEKGKDVELRCDPISGHTALYWYRQSLGQGLEFLIYFQGNSAPDKSGLPSDRFSAERTGGSVSTLTIQRTQQEDSAVYLCASSLAGTGSNEQFFGPGTRLTVL.

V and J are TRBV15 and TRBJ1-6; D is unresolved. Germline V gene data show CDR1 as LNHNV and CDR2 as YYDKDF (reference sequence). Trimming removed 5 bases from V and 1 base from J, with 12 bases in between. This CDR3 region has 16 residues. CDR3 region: CATSLFSGSYNSPLHF. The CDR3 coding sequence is TGTGCCACCAGCTTATTTTCCGGTTCCTATAATTCACCCCTCCACTTT. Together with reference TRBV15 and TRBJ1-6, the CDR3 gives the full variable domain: DAMVIQNPRYQVTQFGKPVTLSCSQTLNHNVMYWYQQKSSQAPKLLFHYYDKDFNNEADTPDNFQSRRPNTSFCFLDIRSPGLGDTAMYLCATSLFSGSYNSPLHFGNGTRLTVT.

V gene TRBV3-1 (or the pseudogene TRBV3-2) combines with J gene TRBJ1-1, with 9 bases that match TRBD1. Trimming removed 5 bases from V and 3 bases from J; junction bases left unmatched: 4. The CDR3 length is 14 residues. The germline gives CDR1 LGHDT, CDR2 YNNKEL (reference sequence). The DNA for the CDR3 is TGTGCCAGCAGCAAACAGGGGGCTGACACTGAAGCTTTCTTT. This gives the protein CASSKQGADTEAFF.